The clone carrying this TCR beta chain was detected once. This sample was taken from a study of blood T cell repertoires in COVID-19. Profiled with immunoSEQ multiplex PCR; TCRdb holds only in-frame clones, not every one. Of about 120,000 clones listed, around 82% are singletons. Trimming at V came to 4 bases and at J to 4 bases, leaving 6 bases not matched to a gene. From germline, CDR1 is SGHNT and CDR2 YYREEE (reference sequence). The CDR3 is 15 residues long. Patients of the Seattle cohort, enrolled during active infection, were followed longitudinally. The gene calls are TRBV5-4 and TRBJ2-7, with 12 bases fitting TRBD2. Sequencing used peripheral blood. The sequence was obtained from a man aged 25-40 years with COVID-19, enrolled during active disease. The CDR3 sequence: CASSLGGLAGYEQYF. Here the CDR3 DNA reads TGTGCCAGCAGCCTGGGTGGACTAGCGGGATACGAGCAGTACTTC.